This T cell receptor beta chain is drawn from a study of blood T cells in healthy people across ages (dated by TCRdb to about 2015). Regarding the complete study: In model experiments, template switching captured roughly one uniquely barcoded TCR beta cDNA molecule for every two T cells. To track age-related changes in TCR beta repertoire diversity, the study relied on deep sequencing normalized with unique cDNA molecular identifiers. Four age groups were formed from the donors: young (average about 15 years), middle-aged (around 39), aged (approximately 60) and long-lived (about 80). To avoid experimental bias, donors of different ages were spread randomly across the sequencing lanes. For two donors (one aged 18 to 30 and one aged 80 or older), the study analyzed two additional independent replicas of 1 million unique cDNA reads from the same blood draw. Broad study findings and their caveats: Compared with the aged group, the long-lived group had more naive CD4+ T cells, fewer expanded clones and increased TCR diversity, a pattern suggesting age selection. Estimates of total diversity based on one million sequenced T cells were regarded as lower bounds and as underestimates. Conclusive comparison of naive and antigen-experienced compartments was prevented by the profiling of bulk unsorted PBMCs. The percentage of naive T cells measured by flow cytometry correlated strongly with observed TCR beta diversity. Because donor CMV infection status was unknown, age-related changes in expanded clonotypes were potentially confounded. As age increased, observed TCR beta diversity per million T cells dropped in a roughly linear way, and a significant reduction was already evident by age 40.

The method was 5' RACE. The instrument was an Illumina HiSeq 2500. A second PCR of roughly 7 to 11 cycles was performed with a sample-barcoded 5' primer and a J-beta primer mix. A unique molecular identifier was introduced onto each TCR beta cDNA molecule by a template-switch 5' adaptor carrying 12 random nucleotides. Each sample yielded at least 2.5 million CDR3-containing paired-end reads. First-strand cDNA was synthesized from all RNA with the Mint cDNA synthesis kit, primed by a TRBC-specific oligonucleotide. Following uracil-DNA glycosylase treatment, all cDNA underwent a first 18-cycle PCR with the universal primers M1SS and BC2_uni_R. Concerning the study's data processing: For normalization, 1 million high-quality reads, each with a distinct molecular identifier, were randomly selected from each sample. Reads sharing molecular identifiers were discarded rather than binned into consensus sequences. CDR3 identification, clonotype clustering and error correction used MiTCR with a Q25 quality threshold and the strictest error-elimination algorithm. A nonparametric unseen species model with Euler transformation was used to estimate a lower bound on total TCR beta diversity. Clones were called with MiXCR by TCRdb after fastp trimmed the public reads at Q25, and only in-frame beta chains were retained. Records with the same CDR3 protein are collapsed into one entry carrying the most frequent genes and DNA. TCRdb, rather than the study authors, made the V and J calls. For this sample the table gives about 780,000 distinct CDR3 sequences, of which around 50% were detected only once. 15% to 20% of the sample belongs to the ten largest clones.

Systemically healthy Caucasian individuals from Russia, 39 in total and aged about 6 to 95 years, were included as donors. Each donor gave 8 to 10 milliliters of peripheral blood, drawn into EDTA-treated Vacutainer tubes. PBMCs were isolated by Ficoll-Paque density-gradient centrifugation, with at least 7 million obtained per sample. Trizol reagent was used to extract total RNA from the PBMCs, yielding at least 6 micrograms per sample. Naive CD45RAhigh/CD27high T cell percentages were measured by flow cytometry on a PBMC aliquot from every donor. A note on this clonotype: No cognate antigen has been identified for it. No qualities accompany the bases; no much larger clone lies one base away.

The sequenced material came from blood. The TCR comes from an elderly man in good health.

CDR3 sequence: CASSSAGTGESWGEQYF. The DNA is as follows: TGTGCCAGCAGTTCCGCCGGGACAGGGGAATCCTGGGGCGAGCAGTACTTC. The rearranged chain carries TRBV28 and TRBJ2-5, and 10 junctional nucleotides match TRBD1. The DNA end is a closer match to TRBJ2-7, so the J assignment may be wrong. CDR1 and CDR2 were assigned from the germline V gene as MDHEN and SYDVKM. Inclusive of the bounding cysteine and phenylalanine, the CDR3 is 17 residues long. CDR3 DNA only is kept here, 51 bases in frame from base 1.